Detailed here is one T cell receptor (beta chain). Its antigen is unidentified. This record comes from a study of T cells in Graves' hyperthyroidism and ophthalmopathy. Findings and caveats of the study: Blood samples included most of the expanded thyroid clonotypes exceeding 0.001.

Patients with uncontrolled infections, other autoimmune diseases, pregnancy or lactation were excluded. Trimming pared 5 bases from V and 8 bases from J, leaving 28 bases between. This CDR3 is 18 amino acids long. Looked up from germline, CDR1 is SGHVS and CDR2 is FQNEAQ. TCR beta CDR3 region amplification was performed from RNA transcripts. The HTBI primer set was used in a first-round RT-PCR of the TCR CDR3. TCRdb reprocessed the multiplex PCR reads via MiXCR and lists one record per CDR3 protein. The sample lists roughly 300,000 distinct CDR3 sequences; over 11% were seen once. This TCR was sampled from a young woman with Graves' hyperthyroidism. What was sequenced was blood. The rearrangement links TRBV7-8 to TRBJ1-5; perhaps TRBD1 as D (6 bases). As DNA, the CDR3 is TGTGCCAGCAGCGGGATTGGGGGTGGGGGGCGGACGGTGGAGCCCCAGCATTTT. Translation: CASSGIGGGGRTVEPQHF.